This T cell receptor beta chain came from a study of blood T cell repertoires in COVID-19. Study details: Specimens from acute and convalescent COVID-19 originated in the United States, Italy and Spain.

TCRdb's table, derived via immunoSEQ multiplex PCR, lists solely in-frame clones and lacks some. The profile shows just over 300,000 clones, 87% of them singletons. Sequenced input: PBMCs or T cells enriched from blood (not recorded which). This receptor was taken from a woman aged 18-29 years who had recovered from COVID-19.

Here the CDR3 reads CASSLLRVESPLHF. In DNA form, the CDR3 reads TGTGCCAGCAGTTTGTTGAGGGTCGAGTCACCCCTCCACTTT. J is TRBJ1-6 and V is TRBV6-2 or TRBV6-3, with unresolved D. Per the germline V gene, CDR1 is MNHEY and CDR2 is SVGEGT. The CDR3 extends over 14 amino acids. The V end lost 4 bases, the J end lost 10 bases, and 14 bases lay between the germline ends.